This T cell receptor beta chain was identified in a study of CD8+ T cells in alopecia areata. Study results and caveats: In scalp samples, resident alphabeta T cells of normal skin are also sequenced. Possibly because of HLA-related factors, TCR sharing was less clear across patients than in mice. For baseline CD8+ expansion, any link to response stays uncertain with one nonresponder.

This sample's treatment: oral pan-JAK inhibitor, 5-10 mg twice daily. Notes on this clone: Its antigen is unidentified. Other DNA sequences of this sample code for an identical CDR3.

The CDR3 sequence is 13 residues long. With 7 bases clipped from V and 2 bases from J, the junction kept 5 bases outside the gene matches. The germline V gene encodes CDR1 SGHRS and CDR2 YFSETQ. Following extraction, RNA underwent reverse transcription to cDNA, which served as the sequencing template. Assay: immunoSEQ multiplex PCR; the TCRdb copy retains only in-frame clones and omits some. The sample holds some 220,000 clones; 50% to 60% are singletons and the top ten take 1.6%. The origin of this receptor is a human donor with alopecia areata. Source: CD4+ T cells sorted from blood, taken at week 4, from a patient treated with tofacitinib. The chain couples TRBV5-1 to TRBJ2-5, with 7 bases aligning to TRBD2. In DNA form, the CDR3 reads TGCGCCAGCTCCGGGGGGACTCAAGAGACCCAGTACTTC. Amino acid sequence: CASSGGTQETQYF.